These 2 T cell receptor beta chains were sequenced from one sample in a study of OX40 agonist ivuxolimab in advanced cancers. Libraries were prepared by immunoSEQ multiplex PCR; TCRdb keeps only in-frame clonotypes and omits some of them. The top ten hold more than 0.15% of the sample, which has 130,000 or so clones, over 85% seen once. The source was CD4+ or CD8+ T cells sorted from blood, collected in a trial of the OX40 agonist ivuxolimab. Receptors were obtained from an adult with an advanced solid tumor such as melanoma, head and neck, liver or kidney cancer.

This clone was detected only once. The CDR3 is CASKRVTGSYNEQFF. The DNA for the CDR3 is TGTGCCAGCAAAAGGGTCACAGGGTCCTACAATGAGCAGTTCTTC. V gene TRBV5-8 combines with J gene TRBJ2-1; D may be TRBD1 (6 bases). Germline CDR1 SGHTS, CDR2 YDEGEE. This CDR3 has 15 residues. Trimming took 6 bases from V and 1 from J, leaving 14 bases between them.

The chain combines TRBV28 with TRBJ1-1, with D possibly TRBD1 on 6 matching bases. Deletions cut 4 bases from V and 1 base from J, with 13 bases between. CDR1 is MDHEN, CDR2 SYDVKM, per germline. The CDR3 covers 15 residues. The CDR3 sequence: CASSWTVPSNTEAFF. Here the CDR3 DNA reads TGTGCCAGCAGTTGGACAGTTCCGTCGAACACTGAAGCTTTCTTT.